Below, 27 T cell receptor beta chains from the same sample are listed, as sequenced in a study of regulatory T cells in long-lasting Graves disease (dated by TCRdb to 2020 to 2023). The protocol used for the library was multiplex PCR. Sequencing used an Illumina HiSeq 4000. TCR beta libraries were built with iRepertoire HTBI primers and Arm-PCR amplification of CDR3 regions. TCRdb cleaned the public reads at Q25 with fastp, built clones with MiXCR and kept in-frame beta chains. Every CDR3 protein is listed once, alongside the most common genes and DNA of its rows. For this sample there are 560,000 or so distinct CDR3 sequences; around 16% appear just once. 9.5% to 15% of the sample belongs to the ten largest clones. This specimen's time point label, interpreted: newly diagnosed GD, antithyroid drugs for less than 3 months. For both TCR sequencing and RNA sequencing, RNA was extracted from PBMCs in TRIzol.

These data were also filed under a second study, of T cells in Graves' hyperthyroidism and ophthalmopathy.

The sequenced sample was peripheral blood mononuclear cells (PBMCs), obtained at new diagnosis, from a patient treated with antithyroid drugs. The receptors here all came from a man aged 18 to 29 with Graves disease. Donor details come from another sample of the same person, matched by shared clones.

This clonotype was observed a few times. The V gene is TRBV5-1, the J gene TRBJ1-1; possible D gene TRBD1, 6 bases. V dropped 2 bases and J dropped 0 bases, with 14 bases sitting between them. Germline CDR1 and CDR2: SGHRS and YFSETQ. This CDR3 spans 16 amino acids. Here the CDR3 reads CASSLQPTGMNTEAFF. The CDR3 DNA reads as TGCGCCAGCAGCTTACAACCGACAGGCATGAACACTGAAGCTTTCTTT.

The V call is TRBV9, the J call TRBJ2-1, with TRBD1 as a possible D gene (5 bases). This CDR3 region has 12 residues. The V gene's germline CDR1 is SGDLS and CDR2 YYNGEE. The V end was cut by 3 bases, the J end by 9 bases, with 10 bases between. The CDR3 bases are TGTGCCAGCAGCGCAGACAGCTGTGAGCAGTTCTTC. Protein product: CASSADSCEQFF.

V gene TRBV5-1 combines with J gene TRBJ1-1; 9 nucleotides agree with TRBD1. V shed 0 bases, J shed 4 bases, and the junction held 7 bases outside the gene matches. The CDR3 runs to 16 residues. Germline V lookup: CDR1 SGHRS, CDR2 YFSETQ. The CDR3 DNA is TGCGCCAGCAGCTTGGTGGGACAGGGTGGCGGCACTGAAGCTTTCTTT. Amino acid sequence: CASSLVGQGGGTEAFF. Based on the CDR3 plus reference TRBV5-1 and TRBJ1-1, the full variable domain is KAGVTQTPRYLIKTRGQQVTLSCSPISGHRSVSWYQQTPGQGLQFLFEYFSETQRNKGNFPGRFSGRQFSNSRSEMNVSTLELGDSALYLCASSLVGQGGGTEAFFGQGTRLTVV.

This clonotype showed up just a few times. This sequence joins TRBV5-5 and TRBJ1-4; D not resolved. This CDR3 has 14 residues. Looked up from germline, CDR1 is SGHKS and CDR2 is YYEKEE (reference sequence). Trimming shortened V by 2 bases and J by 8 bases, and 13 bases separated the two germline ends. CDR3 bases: TGTGCCAGCAGCTTTCCCCAACGGCGGGAAAAACTGTTTTTT. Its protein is CASSFPQRREKLFF.

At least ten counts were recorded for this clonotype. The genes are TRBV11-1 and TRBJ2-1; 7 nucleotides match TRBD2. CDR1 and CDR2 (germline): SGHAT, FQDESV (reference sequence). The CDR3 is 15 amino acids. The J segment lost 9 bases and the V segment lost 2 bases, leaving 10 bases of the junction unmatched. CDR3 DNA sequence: TGTGCCAGCAGCTTAAGGGCGGGAGCTTCTTCTGAGCAGTTCTTC. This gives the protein CASSLRAGASSEQFF.

The CDR3, as DNA: TGTGCCAGCAGGCCTAGCGGGGGGGGATTCGAGCAGTACTTC. Translating it yields CASRPSGGGFEQYF. This rearrangement joins TRBV12-3 or TRBV12-4 to TRBJ2-7; 12 nucleotides agree with TRBD2. The CDR3 length is 14 residues. J lost 6 bases, V lost 6 bases, and 6 bases had no gene match.

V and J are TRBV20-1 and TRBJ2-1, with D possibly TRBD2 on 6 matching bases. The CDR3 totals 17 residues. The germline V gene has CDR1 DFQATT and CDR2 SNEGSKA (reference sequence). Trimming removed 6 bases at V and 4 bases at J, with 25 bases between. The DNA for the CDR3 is TGCAGTGCCCGATCTCTTGATCAACGGACTACTTACAATGAGCAGTTCTTC. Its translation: CSARSLDQRTTYNEQFF.

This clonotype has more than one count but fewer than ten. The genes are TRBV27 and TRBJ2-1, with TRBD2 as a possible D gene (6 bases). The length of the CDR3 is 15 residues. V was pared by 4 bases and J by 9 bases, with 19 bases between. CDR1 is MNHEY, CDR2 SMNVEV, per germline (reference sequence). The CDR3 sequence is CASSWGGDILGEQFF. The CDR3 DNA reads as TGTGCCAGCAGTTGGGGCGGGGATATCCTGGGTGAGCAGTTCTTC.

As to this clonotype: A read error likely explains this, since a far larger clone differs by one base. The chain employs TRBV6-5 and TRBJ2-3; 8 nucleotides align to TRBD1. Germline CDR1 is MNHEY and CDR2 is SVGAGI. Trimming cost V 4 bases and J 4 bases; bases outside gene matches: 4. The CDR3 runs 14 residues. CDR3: CASSSAGGADTQYF. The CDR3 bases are TGTGCCAGCAGTTCGGCAGGGGGCGCAGATACGCAGTATTTT.

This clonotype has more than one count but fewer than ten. Written as DNA, the CDR3 is TGTGCCAGCAGCTTGTCCCGCAGGGACCGACAGACACAATTTGGGTACGGTGAGCAGTTCTTC. It specifies CASSLSRRDRQTQFGYGEQFF. This chain joins TRBV5-5 and TRBJ2-1, with D perhaps given as TRBD1 or TRBD2 (5 bases each). V lost 1 base and J 9 bases, leaving 35 bases between the germline ends. CDR3 length: 21 amino acids. Looked up from germline, CDR1 is SGHKS and CDR2 is YYEKEE (reference sequence).

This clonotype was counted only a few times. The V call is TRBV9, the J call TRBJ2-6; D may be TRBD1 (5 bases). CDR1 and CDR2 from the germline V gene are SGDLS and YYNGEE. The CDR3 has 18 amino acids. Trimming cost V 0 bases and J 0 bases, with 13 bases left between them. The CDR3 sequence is CASSVALTDSSGANVLTF. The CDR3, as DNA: TGTGCCAGCAGCGTAGCCCTAACTGACAGCTCTGGGGCCAACGTCCTGACTTTC.

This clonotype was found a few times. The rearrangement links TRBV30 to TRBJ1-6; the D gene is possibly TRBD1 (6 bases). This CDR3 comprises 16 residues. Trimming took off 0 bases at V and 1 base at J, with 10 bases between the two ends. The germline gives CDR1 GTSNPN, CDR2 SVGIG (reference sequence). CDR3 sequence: CAWSVGGVSYNSPLHF. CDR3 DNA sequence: TGTGCCTGGAGTGTAGGGGGGGTATCCTATAATTCACCCCTCCACTTT. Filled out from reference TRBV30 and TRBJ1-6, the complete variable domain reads SQTIHQWPATLVQPVGSPLSLECTVEGTSNPNLYWYRQAAGRGLQLLFYSVGIGQISSEVPQNLSASRPQDRQFILSSKKLLLSDSGFYLCAWSVGGVSYNSPLHFGNGTRLTVT.

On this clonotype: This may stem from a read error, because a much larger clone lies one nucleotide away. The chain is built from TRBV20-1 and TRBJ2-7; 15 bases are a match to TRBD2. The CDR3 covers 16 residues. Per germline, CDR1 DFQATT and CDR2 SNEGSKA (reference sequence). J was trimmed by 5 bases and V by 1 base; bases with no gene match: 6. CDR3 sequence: CSARAGLAGGPNEQYF. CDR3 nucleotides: TGCAGTGCTAGAGCGGGACTAGCGGGAGGCCCCAACGAGCAGTACTTC.

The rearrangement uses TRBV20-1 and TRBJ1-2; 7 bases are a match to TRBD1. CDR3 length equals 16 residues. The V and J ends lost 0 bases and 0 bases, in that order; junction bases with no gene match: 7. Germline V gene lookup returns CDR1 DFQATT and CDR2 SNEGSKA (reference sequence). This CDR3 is CSAREPRDRSNYGYTF. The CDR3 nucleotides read TGCAGTGCTAGAGAGCCCCGGGACAGATCTAACTATGGCTACACCTTC.

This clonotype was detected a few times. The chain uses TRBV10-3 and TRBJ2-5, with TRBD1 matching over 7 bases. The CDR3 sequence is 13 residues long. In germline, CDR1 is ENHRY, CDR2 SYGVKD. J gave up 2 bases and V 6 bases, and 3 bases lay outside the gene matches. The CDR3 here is CAISPGQQETQYF. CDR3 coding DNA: TGTGCCATCAGCCCGGGACAGCAAGAGACCCAGTACTTC.

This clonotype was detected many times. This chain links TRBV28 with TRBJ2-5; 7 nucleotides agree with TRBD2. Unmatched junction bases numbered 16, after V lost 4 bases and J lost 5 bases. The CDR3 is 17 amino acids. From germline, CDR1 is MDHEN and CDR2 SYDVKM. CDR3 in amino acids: CASSSWRETSLVETQYF. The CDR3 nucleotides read TGTGCCAGCAGTTCGTGGCGGGAGACGTCCCTTGTCGAGACCCAGTACTTC.

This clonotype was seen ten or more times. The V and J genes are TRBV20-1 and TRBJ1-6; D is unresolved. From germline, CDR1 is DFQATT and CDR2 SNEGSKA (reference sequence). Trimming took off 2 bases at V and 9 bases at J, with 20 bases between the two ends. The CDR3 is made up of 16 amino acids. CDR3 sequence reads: CSARPTKGIQVSPLHF. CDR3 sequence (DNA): TGCAGTGCTAGACCTACAAAGGGAATTCAGGTTTCACCCCTCCACTTT.

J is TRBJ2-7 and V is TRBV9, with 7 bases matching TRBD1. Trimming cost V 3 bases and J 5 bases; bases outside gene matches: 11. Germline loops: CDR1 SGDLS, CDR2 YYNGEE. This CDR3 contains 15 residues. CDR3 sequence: CASSEGTVNPHEQYF. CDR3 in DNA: TGTGCCAGCAGCGAGGGGACAGTGAATCCCCACGAGCAGTACTTC.

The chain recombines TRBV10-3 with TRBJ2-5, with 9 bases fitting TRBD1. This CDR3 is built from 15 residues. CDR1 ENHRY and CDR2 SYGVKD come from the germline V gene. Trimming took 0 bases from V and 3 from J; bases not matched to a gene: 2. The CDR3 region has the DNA TGTGCCATCAGTGAGTCGGGACAGGGTAAAGAGACCCAGTACTTC. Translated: CAISESGQGKETQYF.

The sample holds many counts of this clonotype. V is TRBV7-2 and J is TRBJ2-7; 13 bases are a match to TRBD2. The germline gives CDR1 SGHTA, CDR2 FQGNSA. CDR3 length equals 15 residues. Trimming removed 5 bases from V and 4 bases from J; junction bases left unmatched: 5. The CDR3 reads CASSVTLAGGYEQYF. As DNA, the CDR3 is TGTGCCAGCAGCGTAACACTAGCGGGGGGGTACGAGCAGTACTTC.

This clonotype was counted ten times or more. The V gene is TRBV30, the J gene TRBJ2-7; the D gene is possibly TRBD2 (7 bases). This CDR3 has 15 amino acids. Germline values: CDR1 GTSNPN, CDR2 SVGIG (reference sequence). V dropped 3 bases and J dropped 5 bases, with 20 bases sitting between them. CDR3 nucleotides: TGTGCCTGGAGCAGGGGAGGGCCGGGCCAGGACGAGCAGTACTTC. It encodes CAWSRGGPGQDEQYF. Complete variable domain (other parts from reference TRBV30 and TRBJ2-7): SQTIHQWPATLVQPVGSPLSLECTVEGTSNPNLYWYRQAAGRGLQLLFYSVGIGQISSEVPQNLSASRPQDRQFILSSKKLLLSDSGFYLCAWSRGGPGQDEQYFGPGTRLTVT.

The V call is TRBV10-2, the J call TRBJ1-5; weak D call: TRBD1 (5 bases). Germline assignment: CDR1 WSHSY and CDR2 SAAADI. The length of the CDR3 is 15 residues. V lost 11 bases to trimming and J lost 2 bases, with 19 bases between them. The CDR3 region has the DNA TGCGCCTCGGCTAGGGGTTCACACGGCAATCAGCCCCAGCATTTT. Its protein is CASARGSHGNQPQHF.

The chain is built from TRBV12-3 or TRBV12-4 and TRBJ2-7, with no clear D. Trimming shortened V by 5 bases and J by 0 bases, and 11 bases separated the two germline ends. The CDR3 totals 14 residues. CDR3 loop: CASSRNPLSYEQYF. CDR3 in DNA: TGTGCCAGCAGTCGAAACCCGCTCTCCTACGAGCAGTACTTC.

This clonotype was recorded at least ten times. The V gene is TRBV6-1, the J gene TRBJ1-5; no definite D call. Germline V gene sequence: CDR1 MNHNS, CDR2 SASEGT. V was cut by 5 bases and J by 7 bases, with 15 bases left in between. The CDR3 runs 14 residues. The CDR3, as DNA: TGTGCCAGCAGTCGCCGTTCTGATTCGCAGCCCCAGCATTTT. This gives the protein CASSRRSDSQPQHF.

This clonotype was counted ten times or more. CDR3 residues: CASSDAGGSTDTQYF. The CDR3 coding sequence is TGTGCCAGCAGCGATGCGGGGGGAAGCACAGATACGCAGTATTTT. The chain joins TRBV28 to TRBJ2-3; 8 positions match TRBD2. The CDR3 length is 15 residues. Germline V gene sequence: CDR1 MDHEN, CDR2 SYDVKM. V gave up 6 bases and J gave up 0 bases; unmatched junction bases: 5.

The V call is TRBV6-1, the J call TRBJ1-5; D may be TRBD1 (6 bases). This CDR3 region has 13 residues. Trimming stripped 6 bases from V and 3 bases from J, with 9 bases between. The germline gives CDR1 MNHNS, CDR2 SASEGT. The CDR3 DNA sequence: TGTGCCAGCAGCAGACAGGTCAATCAGCCCCAGCATTTT. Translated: CASSRQVNQPQHF.

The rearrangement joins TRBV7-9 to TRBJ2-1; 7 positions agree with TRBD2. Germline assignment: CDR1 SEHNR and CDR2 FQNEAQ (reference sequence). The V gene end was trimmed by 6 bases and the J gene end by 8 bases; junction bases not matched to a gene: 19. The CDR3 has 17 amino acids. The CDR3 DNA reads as TGTGCCAGCAGTTACCCCTCTCTGGGGGAGGGGACTCATGAGCAGTTCTTC. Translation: CASSYPSLGEGTHEQFF.